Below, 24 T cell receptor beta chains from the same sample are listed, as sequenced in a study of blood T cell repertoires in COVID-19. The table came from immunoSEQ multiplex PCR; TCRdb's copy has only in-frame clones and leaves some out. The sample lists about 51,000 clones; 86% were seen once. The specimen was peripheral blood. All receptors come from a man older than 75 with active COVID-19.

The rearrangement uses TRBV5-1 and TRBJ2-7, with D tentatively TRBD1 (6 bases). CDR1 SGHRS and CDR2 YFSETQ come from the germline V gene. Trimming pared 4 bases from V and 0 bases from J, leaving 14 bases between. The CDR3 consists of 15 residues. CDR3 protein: CASSPGTLSSYEQYF. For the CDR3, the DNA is TGCGCCAGCAGCCCCGGGACACTGAGCTCCTACGAGCAGTACTTC.

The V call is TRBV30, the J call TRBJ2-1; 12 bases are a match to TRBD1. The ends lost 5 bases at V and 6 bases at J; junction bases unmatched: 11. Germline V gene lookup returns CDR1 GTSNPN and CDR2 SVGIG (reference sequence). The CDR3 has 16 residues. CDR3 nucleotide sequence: TGTGCCTGGGAAGGCCCCGGGGACAGGGGGCTCAATGAGCAGTTCTTC. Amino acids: CAWEGPGDRGLNEQFF.

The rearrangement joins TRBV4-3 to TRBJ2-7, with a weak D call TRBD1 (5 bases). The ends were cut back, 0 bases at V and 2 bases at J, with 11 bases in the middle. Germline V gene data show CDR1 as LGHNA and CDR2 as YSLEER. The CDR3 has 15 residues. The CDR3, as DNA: TGCGCCAGCAGCCAAGACCCAGGGCCTCCCTACGAGCAGTACTTC. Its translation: CASSQDPGPPYEQYF.

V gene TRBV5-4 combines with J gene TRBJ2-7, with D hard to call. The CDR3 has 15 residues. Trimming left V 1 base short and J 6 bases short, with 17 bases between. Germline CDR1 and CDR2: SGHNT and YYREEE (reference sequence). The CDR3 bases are TGTGCCAGCAGCTTGACCCCCGGTAGAGTCGCCGAGCAGTACTTC. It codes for CASSLTPGRVAEQYF.

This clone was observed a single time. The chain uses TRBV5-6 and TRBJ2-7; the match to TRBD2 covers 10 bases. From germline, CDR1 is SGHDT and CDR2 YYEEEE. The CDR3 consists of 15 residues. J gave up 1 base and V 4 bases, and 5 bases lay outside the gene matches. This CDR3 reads CASSLISGRSYEQYF. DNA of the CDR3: TGTGCCAGCAGCCTGATTAGCGGGAGGTCCTACGAGCAGTACTTC.

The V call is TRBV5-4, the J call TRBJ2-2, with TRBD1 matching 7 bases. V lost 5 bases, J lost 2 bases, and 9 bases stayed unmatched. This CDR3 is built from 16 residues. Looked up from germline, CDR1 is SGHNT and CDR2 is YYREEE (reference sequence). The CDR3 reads CASSPSGQANTGELFF. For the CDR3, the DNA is TGTGCCAGCAGTCCCAGCGGACAGGCCAACACCGGGGAGCTGTTTTTT.

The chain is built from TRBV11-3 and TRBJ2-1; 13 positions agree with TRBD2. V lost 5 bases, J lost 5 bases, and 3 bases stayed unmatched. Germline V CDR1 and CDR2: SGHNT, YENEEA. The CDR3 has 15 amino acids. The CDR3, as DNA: TGTGCCAGCAGCCAAGGGACTAGCGGGGACAATGAGCAGTTCTTC. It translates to CASSQGTSGDNEQFF.

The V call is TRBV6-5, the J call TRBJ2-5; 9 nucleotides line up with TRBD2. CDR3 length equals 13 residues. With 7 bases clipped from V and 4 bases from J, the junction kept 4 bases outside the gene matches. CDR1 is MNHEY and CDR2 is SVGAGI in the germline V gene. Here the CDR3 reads CASIAGALETQYF. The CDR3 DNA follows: TGTGCCAGCATAGCGGGAGCCCTAGAGACCCAGTACTTC.

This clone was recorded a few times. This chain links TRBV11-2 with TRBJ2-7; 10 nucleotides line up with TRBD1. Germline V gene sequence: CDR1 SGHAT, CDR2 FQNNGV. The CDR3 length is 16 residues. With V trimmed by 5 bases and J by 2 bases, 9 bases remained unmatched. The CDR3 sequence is CASSADMGQGTYEQYF. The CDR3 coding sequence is TGTGCCAGCAGCGCCGATATGGGACAGGGGACCTACGAGCAGTACTTC.

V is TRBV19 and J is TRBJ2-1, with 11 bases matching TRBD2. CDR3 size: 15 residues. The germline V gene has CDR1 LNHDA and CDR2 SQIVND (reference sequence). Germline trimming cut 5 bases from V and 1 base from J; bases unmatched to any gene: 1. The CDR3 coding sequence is TGTGCCAGTAGTGGACTAGCGGGTTCCTACAATGAGCAGTTCTTC. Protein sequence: CASSGLAGSYNEQFF.

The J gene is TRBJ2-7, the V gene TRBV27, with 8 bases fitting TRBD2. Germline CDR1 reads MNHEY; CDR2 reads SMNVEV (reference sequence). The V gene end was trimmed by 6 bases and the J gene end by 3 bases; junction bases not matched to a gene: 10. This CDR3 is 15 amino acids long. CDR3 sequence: CASRRSGNGVYEQYF. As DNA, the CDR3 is TGTGCCAGCAGACGTAGCGGGAACGGGGTCTACGAGCAGTACTTC.

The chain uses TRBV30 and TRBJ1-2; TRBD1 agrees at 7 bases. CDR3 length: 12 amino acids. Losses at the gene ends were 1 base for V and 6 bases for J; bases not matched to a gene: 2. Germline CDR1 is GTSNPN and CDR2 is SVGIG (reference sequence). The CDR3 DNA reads TGTGCCTGGAGTGGGGACAGTAATGGCTACACCTTC. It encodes CAWSGDSNGYTF.

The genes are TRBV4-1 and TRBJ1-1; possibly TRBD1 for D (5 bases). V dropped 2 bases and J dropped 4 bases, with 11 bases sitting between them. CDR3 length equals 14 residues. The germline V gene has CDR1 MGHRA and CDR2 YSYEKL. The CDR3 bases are TGCGCCAGCAGCCAACAGGGCAGGGTCACTGAAGCTTTCTTT. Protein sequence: CASSQQGRVTEAFF.

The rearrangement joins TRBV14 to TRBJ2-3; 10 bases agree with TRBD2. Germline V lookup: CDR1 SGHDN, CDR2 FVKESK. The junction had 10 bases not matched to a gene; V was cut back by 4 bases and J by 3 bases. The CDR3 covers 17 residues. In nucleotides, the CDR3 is TGTGCCAGCAGCCCCAGACAGCGGGAGGGGAGTACAGATACGCAGTATTTT. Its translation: CASSPRQREGSTDTQYF.

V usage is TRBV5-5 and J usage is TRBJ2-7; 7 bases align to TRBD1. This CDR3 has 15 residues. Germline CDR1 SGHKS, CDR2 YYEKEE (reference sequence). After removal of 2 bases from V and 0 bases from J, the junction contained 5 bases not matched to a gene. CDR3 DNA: TGTGCCAGCAGCTTAGCCGGGACAGCCTCCTACGAGCAGTACTTC. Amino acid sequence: CASSLAGTASYEQYF.

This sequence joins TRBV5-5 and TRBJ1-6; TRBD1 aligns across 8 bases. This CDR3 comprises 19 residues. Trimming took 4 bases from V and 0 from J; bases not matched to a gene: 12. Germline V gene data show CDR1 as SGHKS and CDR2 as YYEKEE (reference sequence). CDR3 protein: CASSRAQGTGGSYNSPLHF. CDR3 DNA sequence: TGTGCCAGCAGCCGCGCCCAGGGAACAGGGGGCTCCTATAATTCACCCCTCCACTTT.

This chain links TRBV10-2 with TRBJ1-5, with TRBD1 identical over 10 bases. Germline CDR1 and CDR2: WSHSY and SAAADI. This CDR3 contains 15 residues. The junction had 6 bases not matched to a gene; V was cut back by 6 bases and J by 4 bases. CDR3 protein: CASRRGQGENQPQHF. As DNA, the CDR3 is TGCGCCAGCAGGAGAGGACAGGGGGAGAATCAGCCCCAGCATTTT.

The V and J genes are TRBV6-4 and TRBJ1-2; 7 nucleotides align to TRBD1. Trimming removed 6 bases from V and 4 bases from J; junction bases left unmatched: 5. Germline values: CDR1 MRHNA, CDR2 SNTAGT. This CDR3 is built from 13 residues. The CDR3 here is CASRTGIGYGYTF. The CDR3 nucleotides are TGTGCCAGCAGGACAGGGATCGGCTATGGCTACACCTTC.

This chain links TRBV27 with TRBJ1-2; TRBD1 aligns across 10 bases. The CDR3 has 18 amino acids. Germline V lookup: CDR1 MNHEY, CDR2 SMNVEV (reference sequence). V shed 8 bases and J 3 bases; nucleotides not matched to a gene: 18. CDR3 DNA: TGTGCCAGCCAGAGAATTGGCCCCTCCGGGACAGGGGACTATGGCTACACCTTC. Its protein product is CASQRIGPSGTGDYGYTF.

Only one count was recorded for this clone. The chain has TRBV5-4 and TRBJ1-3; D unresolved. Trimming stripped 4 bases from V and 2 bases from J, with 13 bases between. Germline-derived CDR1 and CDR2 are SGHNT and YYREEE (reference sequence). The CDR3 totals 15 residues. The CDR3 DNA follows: TGTGCCAGCAGCCGTGAGACTTCTACTGGAAACACCATATATTTT. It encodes CASSRETSTGNTIYF.

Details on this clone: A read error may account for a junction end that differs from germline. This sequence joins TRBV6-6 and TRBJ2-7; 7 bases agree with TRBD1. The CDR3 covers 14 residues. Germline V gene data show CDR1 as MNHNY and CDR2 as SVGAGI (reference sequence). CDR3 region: CANSYVDRFYEQYF. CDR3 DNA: TGTGCCAACAGTTACGTGGACAGGTTCTACGAGCAGTACTTC.

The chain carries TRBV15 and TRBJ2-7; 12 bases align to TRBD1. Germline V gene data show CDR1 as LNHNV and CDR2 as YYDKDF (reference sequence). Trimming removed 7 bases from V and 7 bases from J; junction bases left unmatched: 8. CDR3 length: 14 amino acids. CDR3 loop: CATTPGQGAWEQYF. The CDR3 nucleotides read TGTGCCACCACCCCGGGACAGGGGGCTTGGGAGCAGTACTTC. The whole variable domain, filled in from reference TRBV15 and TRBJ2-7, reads DAMVIQNPRYQVTQFGKPVTLSCSQTLNHNVMYWYQQKSSQAPKLLFHYYDKDFNNEADTPDNFQSRRPNTSFCFLDIRSPGLGDTAMYLCATTPGQGAWEQYFGPGTRLTVT.

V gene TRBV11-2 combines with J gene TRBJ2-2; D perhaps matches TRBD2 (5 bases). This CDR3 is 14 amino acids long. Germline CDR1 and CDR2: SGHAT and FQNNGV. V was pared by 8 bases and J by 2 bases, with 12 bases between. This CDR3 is CASEDGVNTGELFF. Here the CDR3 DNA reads TGTGCCAGCGAGGACGGGGTAAACACCGGGGAGCTGTTTTTT.

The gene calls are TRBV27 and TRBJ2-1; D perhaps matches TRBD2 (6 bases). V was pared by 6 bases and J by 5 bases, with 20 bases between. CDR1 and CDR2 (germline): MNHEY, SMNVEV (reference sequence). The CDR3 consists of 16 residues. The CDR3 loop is CASSLIDGRLNNEQFF. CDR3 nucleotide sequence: TGTGCCAGCAGCCTAATTGACGGGAGACTGAACAATGAGCAGTTCTTC.